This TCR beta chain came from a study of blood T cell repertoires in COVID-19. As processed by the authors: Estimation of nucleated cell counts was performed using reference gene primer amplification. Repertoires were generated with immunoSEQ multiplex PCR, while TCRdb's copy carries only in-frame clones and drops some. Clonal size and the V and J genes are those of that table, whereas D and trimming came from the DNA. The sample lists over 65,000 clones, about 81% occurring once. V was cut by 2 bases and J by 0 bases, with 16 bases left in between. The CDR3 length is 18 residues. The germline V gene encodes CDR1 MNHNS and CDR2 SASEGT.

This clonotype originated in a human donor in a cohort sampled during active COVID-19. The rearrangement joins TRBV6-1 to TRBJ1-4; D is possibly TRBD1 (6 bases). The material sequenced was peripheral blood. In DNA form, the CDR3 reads TGTGCCAGCAGTGAATTTCCCCCAGGGGCTGCAACTAATGAAAAACTGTTTTTT. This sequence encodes CASSEFPPGAATNEKLFF.